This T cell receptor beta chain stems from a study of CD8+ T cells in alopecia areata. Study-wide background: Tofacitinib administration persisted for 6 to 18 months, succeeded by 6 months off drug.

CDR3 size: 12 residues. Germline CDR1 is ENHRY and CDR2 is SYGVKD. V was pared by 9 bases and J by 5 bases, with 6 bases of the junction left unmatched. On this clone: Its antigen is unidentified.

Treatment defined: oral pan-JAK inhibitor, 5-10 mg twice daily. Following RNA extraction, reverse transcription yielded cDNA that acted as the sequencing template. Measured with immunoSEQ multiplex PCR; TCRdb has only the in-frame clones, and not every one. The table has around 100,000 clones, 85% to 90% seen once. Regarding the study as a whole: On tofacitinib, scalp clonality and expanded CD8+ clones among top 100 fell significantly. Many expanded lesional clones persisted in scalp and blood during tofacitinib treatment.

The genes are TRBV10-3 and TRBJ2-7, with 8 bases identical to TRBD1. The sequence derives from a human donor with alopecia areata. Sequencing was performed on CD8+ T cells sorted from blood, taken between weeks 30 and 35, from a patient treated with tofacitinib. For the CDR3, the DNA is TGTGCCATTCGACAGGGGCTTAACGAGCAGTACTTC. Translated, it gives CAIRQGLNEQYF.